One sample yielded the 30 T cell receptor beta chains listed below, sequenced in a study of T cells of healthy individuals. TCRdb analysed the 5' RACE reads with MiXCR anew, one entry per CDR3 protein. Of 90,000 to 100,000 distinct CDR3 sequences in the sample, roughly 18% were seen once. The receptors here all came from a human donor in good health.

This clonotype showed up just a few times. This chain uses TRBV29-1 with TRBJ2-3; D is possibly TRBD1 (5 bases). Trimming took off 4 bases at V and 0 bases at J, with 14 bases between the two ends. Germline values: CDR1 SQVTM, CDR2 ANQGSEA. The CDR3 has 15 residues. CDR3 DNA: TGCAGCGTTGGGGTCTCAGGGCCGAGCACAGATACGCAGTATTTT. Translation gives CSVGVSGPSTDTQYF.

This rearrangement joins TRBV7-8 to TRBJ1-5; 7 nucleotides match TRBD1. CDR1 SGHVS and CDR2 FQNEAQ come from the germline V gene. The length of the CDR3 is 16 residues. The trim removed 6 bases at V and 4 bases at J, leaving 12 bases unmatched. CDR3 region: CASRRTPGTENQPQHF. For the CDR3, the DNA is TGTGCCAGCAGACGTACCCCCGGGACAGAAAATCAGCCCCAGCATTTT.

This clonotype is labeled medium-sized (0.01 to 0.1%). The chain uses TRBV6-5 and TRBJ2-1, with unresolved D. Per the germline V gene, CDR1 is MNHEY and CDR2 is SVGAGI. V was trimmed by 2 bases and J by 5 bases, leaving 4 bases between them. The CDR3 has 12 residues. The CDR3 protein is CASSYPNNEQFF. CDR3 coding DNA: TGTGCCAGCAGTTACCCGAACAATGAGCAGTTCTTC.

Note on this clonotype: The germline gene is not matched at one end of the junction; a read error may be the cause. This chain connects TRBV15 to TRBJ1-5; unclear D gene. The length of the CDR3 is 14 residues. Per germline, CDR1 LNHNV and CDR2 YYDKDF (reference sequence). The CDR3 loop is CATSRGVGNKPQHF. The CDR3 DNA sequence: TGTGCCACCAGCAGAGGGGTGGGCAATAAGCCCCAGCATTTT.

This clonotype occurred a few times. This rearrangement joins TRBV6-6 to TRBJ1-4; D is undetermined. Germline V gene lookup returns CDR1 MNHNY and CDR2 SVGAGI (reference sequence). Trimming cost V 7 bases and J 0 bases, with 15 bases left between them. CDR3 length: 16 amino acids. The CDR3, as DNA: TGTGCCAGCAACCCCGTCGGCGCTGCAACTAATGAAAAACTGTTTTTT. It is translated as CASNPVGAATNEKLFF.

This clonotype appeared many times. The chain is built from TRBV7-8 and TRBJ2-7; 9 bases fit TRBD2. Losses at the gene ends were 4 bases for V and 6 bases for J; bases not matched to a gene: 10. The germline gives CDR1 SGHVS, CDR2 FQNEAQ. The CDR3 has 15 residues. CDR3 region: CASSSQIAGESEQYF. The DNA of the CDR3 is TGTGCCAGCAGCTCCCAGATAGCGGGAGAGAGCGAGCAGTACTTC.

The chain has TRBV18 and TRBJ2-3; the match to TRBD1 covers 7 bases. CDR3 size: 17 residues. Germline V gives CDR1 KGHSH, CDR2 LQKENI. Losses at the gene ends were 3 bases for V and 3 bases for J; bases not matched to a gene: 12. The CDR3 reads CASSPAPTGFLTDTQYF. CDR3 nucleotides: TGTGCCAGCTCACCGGCACCGACAGGGTTTTTGACAGATACGCAGTATTTT. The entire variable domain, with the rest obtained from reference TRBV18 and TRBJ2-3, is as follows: NAGVMQNPRHLVRRRGQEARLRCSPMKGHSHVYWYRQLPEEGLKFMVYLQKENIIDESGMPKERFSAEFPKEGPSILRIQQVVRGDSAAYFCASSPAPTGFLTDTQYFGPGTRLTVL.

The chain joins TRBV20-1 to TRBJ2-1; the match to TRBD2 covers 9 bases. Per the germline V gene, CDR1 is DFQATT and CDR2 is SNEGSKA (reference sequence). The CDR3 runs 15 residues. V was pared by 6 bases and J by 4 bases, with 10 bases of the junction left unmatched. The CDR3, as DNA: TGCAGTGCCAACGGAATAGCGGGAGTGTACAATGAGCAGTTCTTC. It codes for CSANGIAGVYNEQFF.

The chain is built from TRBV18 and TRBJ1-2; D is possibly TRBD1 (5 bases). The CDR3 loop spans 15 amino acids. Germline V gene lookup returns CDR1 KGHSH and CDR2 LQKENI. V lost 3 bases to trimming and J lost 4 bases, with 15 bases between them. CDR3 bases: TGTGCCAGCTCACCGACAGCTCAAATGTTCTATGGCTACACCTTC. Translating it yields CASSPTAQMFYGYTF. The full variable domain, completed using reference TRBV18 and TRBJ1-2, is NAGVMQNPRHLVRRRGQEARLRCSPMKGHSHVYWYRQLPEEGLKFMVYLQKENIIDESGMPKERFSAEFPKEGPSILRIQQVVRGDSAAYFCASSPTAQMFYGYTFGSGTRLTVV.

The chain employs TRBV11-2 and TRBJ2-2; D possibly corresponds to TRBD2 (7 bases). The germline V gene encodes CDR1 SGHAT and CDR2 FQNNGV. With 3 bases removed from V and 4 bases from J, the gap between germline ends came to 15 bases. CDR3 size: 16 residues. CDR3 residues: CASSLQSGTITGELFF. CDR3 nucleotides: TGTGCCAGCAGCTTGCAAAGCGGGACAATCACCGGGGAGCTGTTTTTT.

CDR3 loop: CSARDFRTRAAGHTDTQYF. CDR3 DNA sequence: TGCAGTGCTAGAGATTTTCGCACTCGGGCGGCGGGACACACAGATACGCAGTATTTT. V usage is TRBV20-1 and J usage is TRBJ2-3, with D tentatively TRBD1 or TRBD2 (6 bases each). The V gene lost 0 bases and the J gene lost 2 bases, with 24 bases spanning the gap. Germline V gene sequence: CDR1 DFQATT, CDR2 SNEGSKA (reference sequence). The CDR3 spans 19 residues.

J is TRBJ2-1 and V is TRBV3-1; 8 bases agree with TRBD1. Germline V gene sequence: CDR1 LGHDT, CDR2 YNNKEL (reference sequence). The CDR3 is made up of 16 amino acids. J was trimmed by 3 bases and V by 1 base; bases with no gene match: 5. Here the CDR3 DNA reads TGTGCCAGCAGCCAAGTTTGGACAGGGATCTACAATGAGCAGTTCTTC. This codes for CASSQVWTGIYNEQFF.

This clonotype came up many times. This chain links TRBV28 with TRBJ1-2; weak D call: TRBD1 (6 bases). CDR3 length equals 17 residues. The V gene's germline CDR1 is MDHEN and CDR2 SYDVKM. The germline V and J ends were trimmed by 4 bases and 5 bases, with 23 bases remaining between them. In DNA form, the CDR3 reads TGTGCCAGCAGTTCGTGGACGGGGGGCCAAAAGGCATATGGCTACACCTTC. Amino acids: CASSSWTGGQKAYGYTF.

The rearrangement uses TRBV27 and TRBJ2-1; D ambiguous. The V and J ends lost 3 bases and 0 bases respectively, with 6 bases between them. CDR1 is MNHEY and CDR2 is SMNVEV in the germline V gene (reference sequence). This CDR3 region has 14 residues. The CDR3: CASSFSASYNEQFF. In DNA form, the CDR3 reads TGTGCCAGCAGTTTCAGTGCCTCCTACAATGAGCAGTTCTTC.

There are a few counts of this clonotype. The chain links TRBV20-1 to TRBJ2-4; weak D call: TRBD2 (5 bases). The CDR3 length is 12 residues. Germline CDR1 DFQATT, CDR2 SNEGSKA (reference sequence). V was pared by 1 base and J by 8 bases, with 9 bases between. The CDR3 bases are TGCAGTGCTAGAGCACTAGTAGACATTCAGTACTTC. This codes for CSARALVDIQYF.

CDR3 in amino acids: CASSHHYSGAPYNEQFF. The CDR3 DNA reads TGTGCCAGCAGCCATCATTACAGCGGGGCACCCTACAATGAGCAGTTCTTC. This chain uses TRBV7-8 with TRBJ2-1, with 7 nucleotides matching TRBD2. Germline lookup yields CDR1 SGHVS and CDR2 FQNEAQ. The trim removed 5 bases at V and 2 bases at J, leaving 12 bases unmatched. The CDR3 is 17 amino acids.

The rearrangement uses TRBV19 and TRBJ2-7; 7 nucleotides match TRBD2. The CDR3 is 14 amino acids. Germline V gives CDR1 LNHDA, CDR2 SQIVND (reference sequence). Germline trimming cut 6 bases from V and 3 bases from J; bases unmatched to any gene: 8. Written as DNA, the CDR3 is TGTGCCAGTAGCCCGACTAGCAAAAACTACGAGCAGTACTTC. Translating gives CASSPTSKNYEQYF.

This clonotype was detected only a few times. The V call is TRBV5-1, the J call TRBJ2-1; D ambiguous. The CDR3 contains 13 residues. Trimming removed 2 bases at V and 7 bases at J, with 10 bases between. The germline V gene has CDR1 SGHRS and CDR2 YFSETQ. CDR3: CASSFEVRNEQFF. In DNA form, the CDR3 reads TGCGCCAGCAGCTTTGAGGTCAGGAATGAGCAGTTCTTC.

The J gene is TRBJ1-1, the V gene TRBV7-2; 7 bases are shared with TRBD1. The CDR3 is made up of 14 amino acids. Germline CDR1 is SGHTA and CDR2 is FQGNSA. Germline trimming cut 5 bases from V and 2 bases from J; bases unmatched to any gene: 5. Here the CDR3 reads CASSVRQGNTEAFF. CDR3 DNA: TGTGCCAGCAGCGTACGACAGGGCAACACTGAAGCTTTCTTT. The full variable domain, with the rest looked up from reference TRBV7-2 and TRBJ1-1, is GAGVSQSPSNKVTEKGKDVELRCDPISGHTALYWYRQSLGQGLEFLIYFQGNSAPDKSGLPSDRFSAERTGGSVSTLTIQRTQQEDSAVYLCASSVRQGNTEAFFGQGTRLTVV.

The CDR3 bases are TGCGCCAGCAGCCTGGCCCTCAGCGGACTCGACTCCTACGAGCAGTACTTC. It encodes CASSLALSGLDSYEQYF. This chain joins TRBV4-3 and TRBJ2-7; possibly TRBD2 for D (5 bases). The CDR3 length is 17 residues. V was cut by 4 bases and J by 0 bases, with 19 bases left in between. CDR1 is LGHNA, CDR2 YSLEER, per germline.

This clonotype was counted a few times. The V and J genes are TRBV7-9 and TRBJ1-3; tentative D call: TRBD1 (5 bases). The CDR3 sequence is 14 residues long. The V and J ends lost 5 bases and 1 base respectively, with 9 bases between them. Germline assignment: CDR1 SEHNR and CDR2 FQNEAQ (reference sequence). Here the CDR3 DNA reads TGTGCCAGCAGCCGAGGGACTTCTGGAAACACCATATATTTT. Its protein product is CASSRGTSGNTIYF.

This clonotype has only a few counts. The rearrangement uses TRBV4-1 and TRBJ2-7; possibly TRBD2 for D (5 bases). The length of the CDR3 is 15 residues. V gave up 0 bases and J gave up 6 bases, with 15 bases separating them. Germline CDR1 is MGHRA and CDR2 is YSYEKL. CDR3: CASSQDIGISGEQYF. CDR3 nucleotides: TGCGCCAGCAGCCAAGATATCGGGATATCCGGCGAGCAGTACTTC.

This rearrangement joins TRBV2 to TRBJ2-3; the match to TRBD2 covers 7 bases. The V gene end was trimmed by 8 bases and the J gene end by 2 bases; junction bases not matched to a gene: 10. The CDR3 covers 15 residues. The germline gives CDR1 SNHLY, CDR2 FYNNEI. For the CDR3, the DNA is TGTGCCAGCGATCCGGGACTATCCTTCACAGATACGCAGTATTTT. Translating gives CASDPGLSFTDTQYF.

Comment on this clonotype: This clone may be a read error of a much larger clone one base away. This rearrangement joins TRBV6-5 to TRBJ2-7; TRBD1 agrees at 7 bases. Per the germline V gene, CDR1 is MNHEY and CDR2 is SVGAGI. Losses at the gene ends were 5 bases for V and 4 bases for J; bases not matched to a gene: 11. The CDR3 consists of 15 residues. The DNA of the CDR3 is TGTGCCAGCAGTAATTCGACAGGGTATCTATACGAGCAGTACTTC. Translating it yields CASSNSTGYLYEQYF.

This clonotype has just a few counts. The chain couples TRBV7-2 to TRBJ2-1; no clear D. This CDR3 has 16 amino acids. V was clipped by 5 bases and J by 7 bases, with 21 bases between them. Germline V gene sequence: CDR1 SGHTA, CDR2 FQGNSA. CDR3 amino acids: CASSTRTGLHTNEQFF. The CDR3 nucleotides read TGTGCCAGCAGCACACGGACCGGGCTCCATACTAATGAGCAGTTCTTC. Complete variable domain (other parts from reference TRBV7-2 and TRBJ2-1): GAGVSQSPSNKVTEKGKDVELRCDPISGHTALYWYRQSLGQGLEFLIYFQGNSAPDKSGLPSDRFSAERTGGSVSTLTIQRTQQEDSAVYLCASSTRTGLHTNEQFFGPGTRLTVL.

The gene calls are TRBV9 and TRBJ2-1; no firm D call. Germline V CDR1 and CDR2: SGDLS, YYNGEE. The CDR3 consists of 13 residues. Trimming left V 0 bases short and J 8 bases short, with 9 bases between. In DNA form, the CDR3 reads TGTGCCAGCAGCGTAGATAATCCCGATGAGCAGTTCTTC. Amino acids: CASSVDNPDEQFF. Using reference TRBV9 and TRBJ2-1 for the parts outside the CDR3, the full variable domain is DSGVTQTPKHLITATGQRVTLRCSPRSGDLSVYWYQQSLDQGLQFLIQYYNGEERAKGNILERFSAQQFPDLHSELNLSSLELGDSALYFCASSVDNPDEQFFGPGTRLTVL.

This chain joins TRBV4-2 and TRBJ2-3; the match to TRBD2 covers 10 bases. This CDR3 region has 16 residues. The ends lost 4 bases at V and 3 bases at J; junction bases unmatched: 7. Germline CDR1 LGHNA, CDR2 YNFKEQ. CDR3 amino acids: CASSLSSGGATDTQYF. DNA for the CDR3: TGTGCCAGCAGCCTTTCCAGCGGGGGGGCGACAGATACGCAGTATTTT.

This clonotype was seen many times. The CDR3 DNA is TGTGCCAGCAGCTCAGGACTAAACAATGAGCAGTTCTTC. Protein: CASSSGLNNEQFF. The chain is built from TRBV5-4 and TRBJ2-1, with a possible D match to TRBD2 (6 bases). The CDR3 length is 13 residues. V was clipped by 3 bases and J by 5 bases, with 9 bases between them. The germline gives CDR1 SGHNT, CDR2 YYREEE (reference sequence).

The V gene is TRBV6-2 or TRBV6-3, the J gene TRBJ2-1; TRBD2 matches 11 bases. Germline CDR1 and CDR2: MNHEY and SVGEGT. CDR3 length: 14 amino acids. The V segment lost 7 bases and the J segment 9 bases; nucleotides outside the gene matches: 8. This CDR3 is CASKEASGGREQFF. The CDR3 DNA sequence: TGTGCCAGCAAAGAAGCTAGCGGGGGGCGTGAGCAGTTCTTC.

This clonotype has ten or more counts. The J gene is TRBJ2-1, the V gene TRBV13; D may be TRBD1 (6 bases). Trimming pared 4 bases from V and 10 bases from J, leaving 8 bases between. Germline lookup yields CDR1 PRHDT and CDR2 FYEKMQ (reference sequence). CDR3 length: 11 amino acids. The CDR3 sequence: CASSWGQEQFF. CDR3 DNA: TGTGCCAGCAGCTGGGGACAAGAGCAGTTCTTC.